The 16 T cell receptor beta chains listed next were all sequenced from one sample in a study of cytomegalovirus exposure and HLA in healthy donors. The PCR employed 60 Vbeta primers together with 13 Jbeta primers. Here immunoSEQ multiplex PCR was the method, and the copy in TCRdb shows in-frame clones only, minus some. In the table there are fewer than 200,000 clones, approximately 80% of which are singletons. The sample comprised PBMCs. The receptors shown here come from a woman between 18 and 29 years old in good health and CMV-seronegative.

This chain uses TRBV5-4 with TRBJ2-1; TRBD2 matches 12 bases. The V and J ends lost 3 bases and 5 bases, in that order; junction bases with no gene match: 12. The CDR3 has 18 amino acids. Germline V gene lookup returns CDR1 SGHNT and CDR2 YYREEE (reference sequence). CDR3 sequence (DNA): TGTGCCAGCAGCTCGGGACTGGCTAGCGGGAGGGCCCACAATGAGCAGTTCTTC. Translated, it gives CASSSGLASGRAHNEQFF.

The chain carries TRBV27 and TRBJ2-7; D is unclear. This CDR3 comprises 13 residues. V was cut by 6 bases and J by 1 base, with 10 bases left in between. Germline-derived CDR1 and CDR2 are MNHEY and SMNVEV (reference sequence). The CDR3 reads CASRKAPSYEQYF. DNA for the CDR3: TGTGCCAGCAGGAAAGCGCCTTCCTACGAGCAGTACTTC.

This chain links TRBV27 with TRBJ2-1; tentatively, D is TRBD1 (6 bases). The germline V gene has CDR1 MNHEY and CDR2 SMNVEV (reference sequence). The CDR3 contains 12 residues. The V end lost 6 bases, the J end lost 7 bases, and 10 bases lay between the germline ends. The CDR3 DNA reads as TGTGCCAGCAGCAGAAGGGGGAATGAGCAGTTCTTC. Its protein product is CASSRRGNEQFF.

CDR3: CASKFPGNYEQYF. The CDR3 DNA follows: TGTGCCAGCAAGTTTCCAGGGAATTACGAGCAGTACTTC. This chain joins TRBV28 and TRBJ2-7, with D perhaps TRBD1 (5 bases). The CDR3 spans 13 residues. V gave up 7 bases and J gave up 4 bases, with 14 bases separating them. Germline V gene lookup returns CDR1 MDHEN and CDR2 SYDVKM.

The chain uses TRBV11-2 and TRBJ2-1, with 8 bases that match TRBD1. This CDR3 spans 16 amino acids. The germline V gene encodes CDR1 SGHAT and CDR2 FQNNGV. Trimming took 5 bases from V and 1 from J; bases not matched to a gene: 7. CDR3 loop: CASSDGQGSSYNEQFF. CDR3 coding DNA: TGTGCCAGCAGCGATGGACAGGGATCTTCCTACAATGAGCAGTTCTTC.

The gene calls are TRBV5-4 and TRBJ2-1, with unresolved D. The CDR3 spans 12 residues. V dropped 2 bases and J dropped 8 bases, with 8 bases sitting between them. Germline V gives CDR1 SGHNT, CDR2 YYREEE (reference sequence). The CDR3 DNA reads as TGTGCCAGCAGCTTTTCTGCGGATGAGCAGTTCTTC. The encoded protein is CASSFSADEQFF.

The V and J genes are TRBV4-1 and TRBJ1-2; 8 bases fit TRBD1. Germline values: CDR1 MGHRA, CDR2 YSYEKL. Trimming at V came to 2 bases and at J to 5 bases, leaving 7 bases not matched to a gene. The length of the CDR3 is 15 residues. DNA for the CDR3: TGCGCCAGCAGCCAAAACCGGGACAGGCCTTATGGCTACACCTTC. Residues: CASSQNRDRPYGYTF.

V and J are TRBV2 and TRBJ2-1; TRBD1 matches at 9 bases. Germline V gene data show CDR1 as SNHLY and CDR2 as FYNNEI. The ends lost 6 bases at V and 4 bases at J; junction bases unmatched: 7. CDR3 size: 15 residues. DNA of the CDR3: TGTGCCAGCAGGGAACAGGGGGCAAGGTACAATGAGCAGTTCTTC. Residues: CASREQGARYNEQFF.

This clone was recorded only once. The V gene is TRBV25-1, the J gene TRBJ2-1; no clear D gene. V was pared by 2 bases and J by 7 bases, with 12 bases between. The CDR3 runs to 14 residues. Germline CDR1 is MGHDK and CDR2 is SYGVNS. In DNA form, the CDR3 reads TGTGCCAGCAGTGAAACCGGAGTGAGAAATGAGCAGTTCTTC. This codes for CASSETGVRNEQFF. The full variable domain, completed using reference TRBV25-1 and TRBJ2-1, is EADIYQTPRYLVIGTGKKITLECSQTMGHDKMYWYQQDPGMELHLIHYSYGVNSTEKGDLSSESTVSRIRTEHFPLTLESARPSHTSQYLCASSETGVRNEQFFGPGTRLTVL.

The chain has TRBV5-1 and TRBJ2-1; 8 bases fit TRBD2. CDR3 length: 15 amino acids. Germline loops: CDR1 SGHRS, CDR2 YFSETQ. With 0 bases clipped from V and 7 bases from J, the junction kept 6 bases outside the gene matches. The CDR3 here is CASSLDGRGGNEQFF. CDR3 nucleotides: TGCGCCAGCAGCTTGGACGGGAGGGGGGGGAATGAGCAGTTCTTC.

The chain employs TRBV18 and TRBJ2-5; the D is unclear. Germline V lookup: CDR1 KGHSH, CDR2 LQKENI. Trimming took 5 bases from V and 2 from J, leaving 9 bases between them. The length of the CDR3 is 13 residues. CDR3 region: CASSDSQQETQYF. The CDR3 DNA reads TGTGCCAGCTCAGACTCACAACAAGAGACCCAGTACTTC.

The chain uses TRBV28 and TRBJ2-2, with D perhaps TRBD1 (5 bases). This CDR3 is 15 amino acids long. Trimming cost V 3 bases and J 0 bases, with 8 bases left between them. From germline, CDR1 is MDHEN and CDR2 SYDVKM. The CDR3 region is CASSLWGSNTGELFF. The CDR3 DNA follows: TGTGCCAGCAGTTTGTGGGGCTCGAACACCGGGGAGCTGTTTTTT.

The chain recombines TRBV7-8 with TRBJ2-5, with TRBD1 as a possible D gene (6 bases). From germline, CDR1 is SGHVS and CDR2 FQNEAQ. The CDR3 runs to 14 residues. The V end was cut by 1 base, the J end by 4 bases, with 10 bases between. The CDR3 DNA is TGTGCCAGCAGCTTAGACAGGGTGCGAGAGACCCAGTACTTC. It codes for CASSLDRVRETQYF.

This chain uses TRBV28 with TRBJ2-2; the D is unclear. V gave up 7 bases and J gave up 4 bases, with 13 bases separating them. Germline V CDR1 and CDR2: MDHEN, SYDVKM. The CDR3 is made up of 14 amino acids. The CDR3 loop reads CASKAAGFTGELFF. The DNA for the CDR3 is TGTGCCAGCAAGGCGGCTGGATTCACCGGGGAGCTGTTTTTT.

This clone was found a few times. The chain carries TRBV4-1 and TRBJ2-7; D perhaps matches TRBD1 (5 bases). The V gene's germline CDR1 is MGHRA and CDR2 YSYEKL. Trimming removed 1 base from V and 3 bases from J, with 16 bases in between. The CDR3 covers 16 residues. The CDR3 bases are TGCGCCAGCAGCCAAGTCCCAGGGATGACCGGCTACGAGCAGTACTTC. It specifies CASSQVPGMTGYEQYF.

The chain uses TRBV13 and TRBJ2-3; 10 bases line up with TRBD1. V lost 5 bases to trimming and J lost 0 bases; unmatched junction nucleotides: 17. In germline, CDR1 is PRHDT, CDR2 FYEKMQ (reference sequence). CDR3 length: 20 amino acids. The CDR3 DNA reads as TGTGCCAGCAGCCGTCCCGGGACAGGGGCCGCCGGGTTTAGCACAGATACGCAGTATTTT. It codes for CASSRPGTGAAGFSTDTQYF.